Ten or more counts support the clone carrying this T cell receptor beta chain. TCRdb fed the RT-PCR reads into MiXCR, producing one record per CDR3 protein. Of about 960,000 distinct CDR3 sequences in the sample, 15% to 20% were seen once. The data stem from a study of patients and donors after allogeneic stem cell transplantation. Trimming cost V 4 bases and J 5 bases, with 17 bases left between them. CDR1 and CDR2 (germline): MNHEY, SVGAGI. This CDR3 is 15 amino acids long. The rearrangement uses TRBV6-5 and TRBJ1-1, with a possible D match to TRBD1 (5 bases). This TCR came from a human donor who was either an allogeneic HSCT recipient or a stem cell or donor lymphocyte infusion donor (not recorded which). It is not recorded whose cells these are; they may come from a transplant donor. The sequenced material came from blood, either unsorted or a sorted T cell fraction (not recorded which). CDR3 sequence (DNA): TGTGCCAGCAGTTGGGGGTCACAGGTTTGGACTGAAGCTTTCTTT. Translating gives CASSWGSQVWTEAFF.